What follows is one T cell receptor beta chain and its context. Its antigen is not known. The CDR3 totals 14 residues. CDR1 is SNHLY and CDR2 is FYNNEI in the germline V gene. V trimming: 11 bases; J trimming: 0 bases; junction bases outside the gene matches: 6. This sample was taken from a study of cytomegalovirus exposure and HLA in healthy donors. Study-wide background: Genetic ancestry analysis placed 75% to 85% of the 398 donors that were genotyped in the Caucasian-associated cluster.

The study's findings and limits: According to an earlier analysis, most TCR beta V segments yielded productive rearrangements about 90% or about 30% of the time. 150 to 200 TCR beta chains were listed as cytomegalovirus-associated.

Use of 60 Vbeta and 13 Jbeta primers characterized the PCR. Generated by immunoSEQ multiplex PCR, the TCRdb table keeps only in-frame clones and is missing some. Here the sample spans about 140,000 clones, around 80% being singletons. This chain connects TRBV2 to TRBJ2-1, with 8 bases that match TRBD2. The clonotype comes from a male donor in good health and CMV-seropositive. Sequencing was done on a sample of PBMCs. The CDR3 sequence is CAGLALSSYNEQFF. CDR3 DNA sequence: TGTGCCGGACTAGCCCTTAGCTCCTACAATGAGCAGTTCTTC.